The T cell receptor (beta chain) described here comes from a study of blood T cell repertoires in COVID-19. About the study: The analysed material was cDNA or gDNA that came from T cells, B-cell-depleted T cells, or PBMCs.

The germline V gene encodes CDR1 MGHRA and CDR2 YSYEKL. Trimming took 4 bases from V and 6 from J; bases not matched to a gene: 14. The CDR3 runs to 18 residues. In the source study's methods: The assay estimated nucleated cells by amplifying reference gene primers. Only in-frame clones appear in the TCRdb table, and some are missing; sequencing was by immunoSEQ multiplex PCR. That table supplies the V and J calls and clone size; D and trimming were determined from the DNA. The repertoire consists of about 190,000 clones, with around four fifths occurring once and the leading ten covering approximately 15%.

The TCR was taken from a man aged 25-40 years with active or convalescent COVID-19. This rearrangement joins TRBV4-1 to TRBJ2-2, with 10 bases identical to TRBD2. Sequencing used peripheral blood. CDR3 nucleotides: TGCGCCAGCAGCCGGCGTATCGGAGCGGGAGGGGGCCCCGGGGAGCTGTTTTTT. Its translation: CASSRRIGAGGGPGELFF.